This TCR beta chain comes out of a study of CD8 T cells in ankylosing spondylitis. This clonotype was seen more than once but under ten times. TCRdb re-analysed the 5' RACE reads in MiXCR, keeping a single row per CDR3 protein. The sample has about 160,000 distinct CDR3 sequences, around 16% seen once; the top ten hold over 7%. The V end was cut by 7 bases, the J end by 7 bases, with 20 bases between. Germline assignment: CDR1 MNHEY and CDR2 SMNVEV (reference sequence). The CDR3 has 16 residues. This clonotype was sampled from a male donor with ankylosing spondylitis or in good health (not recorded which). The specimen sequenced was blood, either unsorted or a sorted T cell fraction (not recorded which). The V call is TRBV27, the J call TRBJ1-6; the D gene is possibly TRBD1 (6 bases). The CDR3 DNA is TGTGCCAGCAAACTTCGCGCGCGGACAGCCAATTCACCCCTCCACTTT. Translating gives CASKLRARTANSPLHF.